Included here is one TCR beta chain sequence, with context. Its specificity is unknown. Following RNA extraction, reverse transcription yielded cDNA that acted as the sequencing template. The protocol was immunoSEQ multiplex PCR, while the TCRdb copy is restricted to in-frame clones and leaves out a portion. The table lists some 95,000 clones, around 44% of them singletons, with around 0.8% in the top ten. This specimen belongs to a study of CD8+ T cells in alopecia areata. Study details: Patients received oral tofacitinib, 5 to 10 mg twice daily, for moderate-to-severe alopecia areata. Whole-study findings and limits: Scalp sample data also include resident alphabeta T cells from normal skin. Lesional tissue from the scalp (especially in alopecia totalis/universalis) showed higher clonality than normal scalp.

The authors sorted CD4+ and CD8+ T cells from PBMCs. The V gene end was trimmed by 3 bases and the J gene end by 7 bases; junction bases not matched to a gene: 2. Per germline, CDR1 GTSNPN and CDR2 SVGIG (reference sequence). This CDR3 is built from 12 residues. The sequence came from a human donor with alopecia areata. The source material was CD4+ T cells sorted from blood. The genes are TRBV30 and TRBJ1-2, with 10 bases identical to TRBD1. DNA of the CDR3: TGTGCCTGGAGGACAGGGGGCGGTGGCTACACCTTC. Its translation is CAWRTGGGGYTF.